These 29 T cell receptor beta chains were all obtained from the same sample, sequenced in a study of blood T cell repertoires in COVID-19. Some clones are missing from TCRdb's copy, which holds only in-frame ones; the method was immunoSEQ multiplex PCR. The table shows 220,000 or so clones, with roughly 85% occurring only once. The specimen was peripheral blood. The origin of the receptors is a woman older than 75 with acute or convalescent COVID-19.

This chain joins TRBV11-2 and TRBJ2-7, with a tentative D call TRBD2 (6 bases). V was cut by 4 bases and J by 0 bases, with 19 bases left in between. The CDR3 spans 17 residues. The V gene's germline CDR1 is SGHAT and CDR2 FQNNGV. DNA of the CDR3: TGTGCCAGCAGCTCAGGCCCCGGGGGAGGAGTCTCCTACGAGCAGTACTTC. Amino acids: CASSSGPGGGVSYEQYF.

CDR3 sequence (DNA): TGTGCCAGCAGTCTCGGGGGGGCTTACAATGAGCAGTTCTTC. This codes for CASSLGGAYNEQFF. The gene calls are TRBV27 and TRBJ2-1; 8 bases map to TRBD2. The CDR3 runs 14 residues. CDR1 is MNHEY and CDR2 is SMNVEV in the germline V gene (reference sequence). V shed 5 bases and J 4 bases; nucleotides not matched to a gene: 4.

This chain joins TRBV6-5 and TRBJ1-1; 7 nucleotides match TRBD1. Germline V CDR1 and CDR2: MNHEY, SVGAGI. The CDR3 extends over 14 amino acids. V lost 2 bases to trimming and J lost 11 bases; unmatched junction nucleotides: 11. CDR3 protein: CASSYGTASLEAFF. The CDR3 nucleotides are TGTGCCAGCAGTTACGGGACAGCCTCGCTTGAGGCTTTCTTT.

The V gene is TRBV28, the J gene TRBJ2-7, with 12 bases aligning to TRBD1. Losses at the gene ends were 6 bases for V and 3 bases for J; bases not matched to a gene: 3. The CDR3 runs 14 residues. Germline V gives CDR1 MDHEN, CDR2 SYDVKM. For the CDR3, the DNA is TGTGCCAGCAGGGGACAGGGGGCGAGCTACGAGCAGTACTTC. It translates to CASRGQGASYEQYF. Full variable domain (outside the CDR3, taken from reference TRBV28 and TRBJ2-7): DVKVTQSSRYLVKRTGEKVFLECVQDMDHENMFWYRQDPGLGLRLIYFSYDVKMKEKGDIPEGYSVSREKKERFSLILESASTNQTSMYLCASRGQGASYEQYFGPGTRLTVT.

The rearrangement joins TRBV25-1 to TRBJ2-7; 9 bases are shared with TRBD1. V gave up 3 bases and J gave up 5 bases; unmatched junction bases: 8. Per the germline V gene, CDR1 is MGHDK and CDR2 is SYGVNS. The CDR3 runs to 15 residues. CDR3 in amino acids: CASSDEDRGRNEQYF. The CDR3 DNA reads TGTGCCAGCAGTGACGAGGACAGGGGAAGGAACGAGCAGTACTTC.

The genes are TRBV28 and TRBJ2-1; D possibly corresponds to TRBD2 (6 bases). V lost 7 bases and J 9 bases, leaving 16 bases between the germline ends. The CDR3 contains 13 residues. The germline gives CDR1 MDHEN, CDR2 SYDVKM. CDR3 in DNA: TGTGCCAGCAACCTAAACGGGGGTTTTGAGCAGTTCTTC. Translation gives CASNLNGGFEQFF. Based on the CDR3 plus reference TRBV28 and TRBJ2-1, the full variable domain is DVKVTQSSRYLVKRTGEKVFLECVQDMDHENMFWYRQDPGLGLRLIYFSYDVKMKEKGDIPEGYSVSREKKERFSLILESASTNQTSMYLCASNLNGGFEQFFGPGTRLTVL.

CDR3 sequence reads: CASSMMRGGEETEAFF. The CDR3 nucleotides read TGTGCCAGTAGTATGATGCGGGGGGGAGAGGAAACTGAAGCTTTCTTT. The gene calls are TRBV19 and TRBJ1-1, with D possibly being TRBD1 (5 bases). The CDR3 has 16 residues. Germline V gene data show CDR1 as LNHDA and CDR2 as SQIVND (reference sequence). V was clipped by 3 bases and J by 5 bases, with 19 bases between them.

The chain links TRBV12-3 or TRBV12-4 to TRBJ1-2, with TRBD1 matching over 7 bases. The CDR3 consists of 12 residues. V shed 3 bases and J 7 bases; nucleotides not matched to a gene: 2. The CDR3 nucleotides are TGTGCCAGCAGTTTCACAGGGGCTGGCTACACCTTC. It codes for CASSFTGAGYTF.

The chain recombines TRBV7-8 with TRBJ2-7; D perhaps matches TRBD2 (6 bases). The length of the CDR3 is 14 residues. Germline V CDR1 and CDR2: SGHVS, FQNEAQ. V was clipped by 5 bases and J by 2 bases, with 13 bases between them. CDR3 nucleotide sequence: TGTGCCAGCAGCCCTAGGGACTGGACCTACGAGCAGTACTTC. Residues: CASSPRDWTYEQYF.

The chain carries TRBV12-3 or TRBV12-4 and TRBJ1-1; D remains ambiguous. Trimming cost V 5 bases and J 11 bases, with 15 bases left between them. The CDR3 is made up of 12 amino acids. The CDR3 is CASSKGLFGAFF. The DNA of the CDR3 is TGTGCCAGCAGTAAAGGACTTTTTGGGGCTTTCTTT.

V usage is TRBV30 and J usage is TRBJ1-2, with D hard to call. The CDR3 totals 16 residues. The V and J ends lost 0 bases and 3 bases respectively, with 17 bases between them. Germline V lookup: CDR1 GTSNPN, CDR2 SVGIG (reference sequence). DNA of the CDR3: TGTGCCTGGAGTGTACTAAATGGTTATCGTTACTATGGCTACACCTTC. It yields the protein CAWSVLNGYRYYGYTF. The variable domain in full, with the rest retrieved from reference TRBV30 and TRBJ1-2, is SQTIHQWPATLVQPVGSPLSLECTVEGTSNPNLYWYRQAAGRGLQLLFYSVGIGQISSEVPQNLSASRPQDRQFILSSKKLLLSDSGFYLCAWSVLNGYRYYGYTFGSGTRLTVV.

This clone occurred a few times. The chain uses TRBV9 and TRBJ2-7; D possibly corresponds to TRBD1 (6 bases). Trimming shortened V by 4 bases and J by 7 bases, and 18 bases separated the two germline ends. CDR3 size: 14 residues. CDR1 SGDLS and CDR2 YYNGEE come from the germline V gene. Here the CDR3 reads CASSSRTESREQYF. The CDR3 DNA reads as TGTGCCAGCAGCTCAAGGACAGAAAGTAGGGAGCAGTACTTC. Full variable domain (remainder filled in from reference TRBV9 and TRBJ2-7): DSGVTQTPKHLITATGQRVTLRCSPRSGDLSVYWYQQSLDQGLQFLIQYYNGEERAKGNILERFSAQQFPDLHSELNLSSLELGDSALYFCASSSRTESREQYFGPGTRLTVT.

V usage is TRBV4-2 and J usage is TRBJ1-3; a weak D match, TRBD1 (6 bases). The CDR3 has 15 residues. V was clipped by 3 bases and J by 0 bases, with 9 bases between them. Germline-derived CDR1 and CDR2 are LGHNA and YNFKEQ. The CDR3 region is CASSQDRDSGNTIYF. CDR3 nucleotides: TGTGCCAGCAGCCAGGACAGAGACTCTGGAAACACCATATATTTT.

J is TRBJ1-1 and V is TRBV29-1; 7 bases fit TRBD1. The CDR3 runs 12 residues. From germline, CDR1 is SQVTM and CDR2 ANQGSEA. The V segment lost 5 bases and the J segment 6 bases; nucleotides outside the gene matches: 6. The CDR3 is CSVQGGAPEAFF. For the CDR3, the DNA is TGCAGCGTTCAAGGGGGCGCCCCTGAAGCTTTCTTT.

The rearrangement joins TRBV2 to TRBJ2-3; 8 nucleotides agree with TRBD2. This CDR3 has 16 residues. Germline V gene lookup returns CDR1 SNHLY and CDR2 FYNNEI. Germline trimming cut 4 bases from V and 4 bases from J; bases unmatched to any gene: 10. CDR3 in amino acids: CASSVGGGTTSDTQYF. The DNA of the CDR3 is TGTGCCAGCAGTGTAGGCGGGGGGACAACTTCAGATACGCAGTATTTT.

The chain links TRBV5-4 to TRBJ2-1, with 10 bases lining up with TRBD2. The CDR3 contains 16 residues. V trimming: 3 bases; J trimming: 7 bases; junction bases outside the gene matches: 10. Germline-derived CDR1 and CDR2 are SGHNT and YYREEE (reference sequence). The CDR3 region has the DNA TGTGCCAGCAGCTCCTTAGCGGGGGGAGATAGAAATGAGCAGTTCTTC. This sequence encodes CASSSLAGGDRNEQFF.

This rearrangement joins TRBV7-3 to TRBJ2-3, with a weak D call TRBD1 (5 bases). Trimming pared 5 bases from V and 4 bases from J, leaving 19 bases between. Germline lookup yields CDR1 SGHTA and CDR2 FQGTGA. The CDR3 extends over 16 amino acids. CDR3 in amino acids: CASSPGHTKVADTQYF. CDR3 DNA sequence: TGTGCCAGCAGCCCCGGACACACTAAGGTGGCAGATACGCAGTATTTT.

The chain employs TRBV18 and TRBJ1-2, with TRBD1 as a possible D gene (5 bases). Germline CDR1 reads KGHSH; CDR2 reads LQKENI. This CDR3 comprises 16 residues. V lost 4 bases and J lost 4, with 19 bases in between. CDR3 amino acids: CASSLLEGELSYGYTF. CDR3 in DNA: TGTGCCAGCTCACTCCTCGAAGGGGAACTTTCCTATGGCTACACCTTC. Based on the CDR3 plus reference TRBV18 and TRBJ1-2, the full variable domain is NAGVMQNPRHLVRRRGQEARLRCSPMKGHSHVYWYRQLPEEGLKFMVYLQKENIIDESGMPKERFSAEFPKEGPSILRIQQVVRGDSAAYFCASSLLEGELSYGYTFGSGTRLTVV.

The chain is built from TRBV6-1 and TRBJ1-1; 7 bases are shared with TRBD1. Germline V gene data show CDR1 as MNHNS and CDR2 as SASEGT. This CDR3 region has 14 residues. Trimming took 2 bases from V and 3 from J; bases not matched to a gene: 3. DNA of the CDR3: TGTGCCAGCAGTGAAAGGGGGCGGGACACTGAAGCTTTCTTT. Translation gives CASSERGRDTEAFF.

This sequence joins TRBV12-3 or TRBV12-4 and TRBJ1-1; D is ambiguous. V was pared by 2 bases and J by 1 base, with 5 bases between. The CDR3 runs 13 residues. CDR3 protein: CASSLRENTEAFF. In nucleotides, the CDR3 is TGTGCCAGCAGTTTACGAGAGAACACTGAAGCTTTCTTT.

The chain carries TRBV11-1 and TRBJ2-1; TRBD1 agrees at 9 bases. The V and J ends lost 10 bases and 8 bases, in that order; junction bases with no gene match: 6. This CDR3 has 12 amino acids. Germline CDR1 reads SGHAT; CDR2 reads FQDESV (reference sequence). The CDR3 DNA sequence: TGTGCCATAAAGGGACAGGGCCATGAGCAGTTCTTC. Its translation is CAIKGQGHEQFF.

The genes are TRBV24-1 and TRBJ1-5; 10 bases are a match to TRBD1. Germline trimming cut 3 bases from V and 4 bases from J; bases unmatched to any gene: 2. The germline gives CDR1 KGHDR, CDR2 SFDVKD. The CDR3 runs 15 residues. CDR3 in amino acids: CATSDQGQGNQPQHF. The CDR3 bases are TGTGCCACCAGTGATCAGGGACAGGGGAATCAGCCCCAGCATTTT.

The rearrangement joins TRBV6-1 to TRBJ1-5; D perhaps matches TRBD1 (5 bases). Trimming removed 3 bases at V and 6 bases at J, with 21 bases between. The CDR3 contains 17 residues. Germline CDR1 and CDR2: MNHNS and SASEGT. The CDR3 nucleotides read TGTGCCAGCAGTGATGGGTCGGGGGTTAGGGGTCGTCAGCCCCAGCATTTT. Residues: CASSDGSGVRGRQPQHF.

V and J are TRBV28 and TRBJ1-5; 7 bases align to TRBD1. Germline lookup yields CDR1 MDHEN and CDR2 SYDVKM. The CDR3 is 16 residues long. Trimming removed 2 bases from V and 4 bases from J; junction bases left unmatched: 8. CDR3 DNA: TGTGCCAGCAGTTTACCAGCAAGACAGGGAAATCAGCCCCAGCATTTT. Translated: CASSLPARQGNQPQHF.

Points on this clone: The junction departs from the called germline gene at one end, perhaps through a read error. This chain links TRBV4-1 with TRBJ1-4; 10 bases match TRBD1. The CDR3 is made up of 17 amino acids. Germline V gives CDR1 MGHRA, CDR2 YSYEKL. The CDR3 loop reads CASSQEGGTGAKEKLFF. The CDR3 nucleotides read TGCGCCAGCAGCCAAGAAGGCGGGACAGGGGCTAAAGAAAAACTGTTTTTT.

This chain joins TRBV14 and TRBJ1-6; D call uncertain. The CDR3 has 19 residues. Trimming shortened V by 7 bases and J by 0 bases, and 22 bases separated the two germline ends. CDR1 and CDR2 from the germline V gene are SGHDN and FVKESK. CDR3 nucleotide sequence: TGTGCCAGCACGGGAGGCGGGAACGGCCCCGCCTCCTATAATTCACCCCTCCACTTT. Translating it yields CASTGGGNGPASYNSPLHF.

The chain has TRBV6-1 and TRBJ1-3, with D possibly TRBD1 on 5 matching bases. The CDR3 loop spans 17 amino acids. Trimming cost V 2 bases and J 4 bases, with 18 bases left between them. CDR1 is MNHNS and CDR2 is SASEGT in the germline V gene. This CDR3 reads CASSELGLGGSGNTIYF. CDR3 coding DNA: TGTGCCAGCAGTGAATTGGGACTGGGGGGTTCAGGAAACACCATATATTTT.

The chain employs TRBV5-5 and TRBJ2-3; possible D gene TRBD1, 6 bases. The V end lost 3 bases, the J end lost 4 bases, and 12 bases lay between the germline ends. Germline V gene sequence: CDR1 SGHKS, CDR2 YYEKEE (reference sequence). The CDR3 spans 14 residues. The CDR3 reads CASSWENRADTQYF. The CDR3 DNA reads TGTGCCAGCAGCTGGGAAAACAGGGCAGATACGCAGTATTTT.

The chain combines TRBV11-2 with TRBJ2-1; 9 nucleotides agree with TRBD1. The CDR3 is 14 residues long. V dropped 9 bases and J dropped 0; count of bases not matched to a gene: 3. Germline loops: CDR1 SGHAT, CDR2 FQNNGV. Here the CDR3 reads CASRQGGSYNEQFF. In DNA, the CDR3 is TGTGCCAGTAGACAGGGGGGCTCCTACAATGAGCAGTTCTTC. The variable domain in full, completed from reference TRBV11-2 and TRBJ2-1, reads EAGVAQSPRYKIIEKRQSVAFWCNPISGHATLYWYQQILGQGPKLLIQFQNNGVVDDSQLPKDRFSAERLKGVDSTLKIQPAKLEDSAVYLCASRQGGSYNEQFFGPGTRLTVL.